These 18 T cell receptor beta chains came from one sample sequenced in a study of blood T cell repertoires in COVID-19. Method: immunoSEQ multiplex PCR; TCRdb's copy keeps in-frame clones and lacks some. The sample lists under 250,000 clones; approximately 85% were seen once. The specimen was peripheral blood. These receptors originate from a man in his fifties with COVID-19, enrolled during active disease.

The chain is built from TRBV5-5 and TRBJ2-7; 8 nucleotides align to TRBD1. V shed 4 bases, J shed 0 bases, and the junction held 6 bases outside the gene matches. The CDR3 contains 15 residues. Germline CDR1 reads SGHKS; CDR2 reads YYEKEE (reference sequence). DNA of the CDR3: TGTGCCAGCAGCCCCGGACAGGGCTTCTCCTACGAGCAGTACTTC. Amino acids: CASSPGQGFSYEQYF.

This clone was picked up one time. This chain connects TRBV29-1 to TRBJ2-5; 8 positions match TRBD2. CDR1 is SQVTM and CDR2 is ANQGSEA in the germline V gene. The CDR3 is made up of 14 amino acids. Losses at the gene ends were 7 bases for V and 2 bases for J; bases not matched to a gene: 9. The DNA of the CDR3 is TGCAGCGCGGGGGGAGCGGGGGCACAAGAGACCCAGTACTTC. Its protein product is CSAGGAGAQETQYF.

J is TRBJ2-7 and V is TRBV5-1, with 7 bases matching TRBD1. The length of the CDR3 is 14 residues. V lost 2 bases, J lost 3 bases, and 5 bases stayed unmatched. CDR1 is SGHRS, CDR2 YFSETQ, per germline. Written as DNA, the CDR3 is TGCGCCAGCAGCTTACAGGGGATTAACTACGAGCAGTACTTC. Translated, it gives CASSLQGINYEQYF.

The rearrangement joins TRBV11-2 to TRBJ2-1, with a possible D match to TRBD2 (7 bases). The CDR3 is 13 residues long. The ends were cut back, 1 base at V and 10 bases at J, with 11 bases in the middle. In germline, CDR1 is SGHAT, CDR2 FQNNGV. DNA for the CDR3: TGTGCCAGCAGCTTAGCGGGGGGCAGGGAGCAGTTCTTC. Residues: CASSLAGGREQFF.

This chain uses TRBV10-3 with TRBJ2-3; 12 nucleotides agree with TRBD2. This CDR3 is built from 14 residues. V shed 10 bases, J shed 4 bases, and the junction held 6 bases outside the gene matches. Germline CDR1 ENHRY, CDR2 SYGVKD. As DNA, the CDR3 is TGTGCCACCTTGACTAGCGGGGGATCAGATACGCAGTATTTT. This encodes CATLTSGGSDTQYF.

The chain combines TRBV4-2 with TRBJ2-5, with D perhaps TRBD1 (6 bases). Trimming shortened V by 1 base and J by 2 bases, and 14 bases separated the two germline ends. In germline, CDR1 is LGHNA, CDR2 YNFKEQ. This CDR3 is 16 amino acids long. CDR3 bases: TGTGCCAGCAGCCAAGCCCAACTAGGGGGACAAGAGACCCAGTACTTC. The encoded protein is CASSQAQLGGQETQYF.

Comment on this clone: An end of the junction does not agree with germline; a read error may underlie this. The chain combines TRBV5-1 with TRBJ2-3; a weak D match, TRBD1 (5 bases). The CDR3 contains 14 residues. Germline lookup yields CDR1 SGHRS and CDR2 YFSETQ. The CDR3 spells CASSLAWGTDTQYF. The CDR3 DNA reads TGCGCCAGCAGCTTGGCCTGGGGCACCGATACGCAGTATTTT.

This rearrangement joins TRBV29-1 to TRBJ1-2; a weak D match, TRBD1 (5 bases). Looked up from germline, CDR1 is SQVTM and CDR2 is ANQGSEA. The germline V and J ends were trimmed by 7 bases and 0 bases, with 12 bases remaining between them. This CDR3 has 13 residues. The CDR3 bases are TGCAGCGACCTGGACACAGCTAACTATGGCTACACCTTC. It encodes CSDLDTANYGYTF.

V and J are TRBV7-2 and TRBJ2-7, with D possibly being TRBD2 (6 bases). Trimming cost V 1 base and J 3 bases, with 13 bases left between them. The CDR3 has 15 amino acids. Germline CDR1 SGHTA, CDR2 FQGNSA. CDR3 region: CASSLGGLANYEQYF. DNA for the CDR3: TGTGCCAGCAGCTTAGGGGGACTGGCTAACTACGAGCAGTACTTC.

The chain combines TRBV3-1 (or the pseudogene TRBV3-2) with TRBJ1-6, with 7 bases that match TRBD1. The V segment lost 4 bases and the J segment 0 bases; nucleotides outside the gene matches: 6. The CDR3 extends over 17 amino acids. Germline V CDR1 and CDR2: LGHDT, YNNKEL (reference sequence). The CDR3 region is CASSPGQVSSYNSPLHF. DNA for the CDR3: TGTGCCAGCAGCCCCGGACAGGTCAGCTCCTATAATTCACCCCTCCACTTT.

The V and J genes are TRBV15 and TRBJ1-1; 9 bases map to TRBD1. Germline-derived CDR1 and CDR2 are LNHNV and YYDKDF (reference sequence). The CDR3 loop spans 14 amino acids. Trimming at V came to 8 bases and at J to 3 bases, leaving 7 bases not matched to a gene. CDR3 in amino acids: CATSRTGVDTEAFF. DNA for the CDR3: TGTGCCACCTCTCGGACAGGGGTGGACACTGAAGCTTTCTTT.

This clone came up once. The chain has TRBV18 and TRBJ1-2; D might be TRBD1 (5 bases). Trimming shortened V by 2 bases and J by 4 bases, and 8 bases separated the two germline ends. The CDR3 sequence is 13 residues long. Germline loops: CDR1 KGHSH, CDR2 LQKENI. CDR3 DNA sequence: TGTGCCAGCTCACCAGACAGCGCCTATGGCTACACCTTC. It encodes CASSPDSAYGYTF.

The chain couples TRBV5-1 to TRBJ2-6; tentative D call: TRBD1 (5 bases). The germline gives CDR1 SGHRS, CDR2 YFSETQ. The CDR3 is 17 amino acids. V lost 1 base to trimming and J lost 0 bases, with 11 bases between them. The CDR3 nucleotides read TGCGCCAGCAGCTTGTCAGGGATGGACTCTGGGGCCAACGTCCTGACTTTC. Its translation: CASSLSGMDSGANVLTF.

The chain joins TRBV28 to TRBJ2-5; possibly TRBD2 for D (5 bases). Germline V gene sequence: CDR1 MDHEN, CDR2 SYDVKM. Trimming cost V 1 base and J 3 bases, with 15 bases left between them. The CDR3 runs to 16 residues. CDR3 coding DNA: TGTGCCAGCAGTTTATACGACGGCTTGAGGGAAGAGACCCAGTACTTC. This codes for CASSLYDGLREETQYF.

This sequence joins TRBV7-2 and TRBJ1-3; no clear D. The germline gives CDR1 SGHTA, CDR2 FQGNSA. Trimming removed 1 base from V and 0 bases from J, with 7 bases in between. The CDR3 length is 15 residues. The CDR3 protein is CASSLGAGSGNTIYF. CDR3 bases: TGTGCCAGCAGCTTAGGGGCAGGCTCTGGAAACACCATATATTTT. The full variable domain, in which reference TRBV7-2 and TRBJ1-3 provide the parts outside the CDR3, is GAGVSQSPSNKVTEKGKDVELRCDPISGHTALYWYRQSLGQGLEFLIYFQGNSAPDKSGLPSDRFSAERTGGSVSTLTIQRTQQEDSAVYLCASSLGAGSGNTIYFGEGSWLTVV.

V and J are TRBV9 and TRBJ1-5; D perhaps matches TRBD1 (5 bases). There are 15 residues in the CDR3. Trimming cost V 4 bases and J 3 bases, with 14 bases left between them. Germline V gene data show CDR1 as SGDLS and CDR2 as YYNGEE. CDR3 DNA: TGTGCCAGCAGCCCATGGGGCACAATCAATCAGCCCCAGCATTTT. This sequence encodes CASSPWGTINQPQHF.

This clone is a singleton in its sample. The chain combines TRBV19 with TRBJ2-7; 11 positions match TRBD2. The germline V gene has CDR1 LNHDA and CDR2 SQIVND (reference sequence). This CDR3 spans 14 amino acids. J was trimmed by 4 bases and V by 4 bases; bases with no gene match: 3. The CDR3 nucleotides read TGTGCCAGTAGTAAGGGACTAGCGGTGTACGAGCAGTACTTC. It is translated as CASSKGLAVYEQYF.

The genes are TRBV9 and TRBJ2-3; D call uncertain. This CDR3 spans 14 amino acids. V was cut by 4 bases and J by 8 bases, with 17 bases left in between. Germline V CDR1 and CDR2: SGDLS, YYNGEE. CDR3 sequence reads: CASSSPPSDGTQYF. DNA for the CDR3: TGTGCCAGCAGCTCCCCCCCGAGCGACGGTACGCAGTATTTT.